The 5 T cell receptor beta chains below all came from one sample that was sequenced in a study of T cell responses to AZD1222 COVID-19 vaccine. The method was immunoSEQ multiplex PCR; TCRdb's version includes in-frame clones alone and lacks a portion of them. The data contain 110,000 to 150,000 clones, 85% to 95% of them singletons. The input for sequencing was peripheral blood, taken after recovery from COVID-19. The receptors were gathered from an adult who had recovered from COVID-19.

The chain combines TRBV19 with TRBJ1-1, with 9 nucleotides matching TRBD1. Germline V CDR1 and CDR2: LNHDA, SQIVND (reference sequence). The CDR3 extends over 13 amino acids. V lost 6 bases and J lost 10; bases outside the gene matches: 9. CDR3 nucleotide sequence: TGTGCCAGTAGCCTTAACAGGGGGCATTCAGCTTTCTTT. Translated, it gives CASSLNRGHSAFF.

The CDR3 nucleotides read TGTGCCAGCAGACAAGGGGGGGGGCTTAATGAAAAACTGTTTTTT. As protein: CASRQGGGLNEKLFF. The chain couples TRBV28 to TRBJ1-4; D perhaps matches TRBD1 (6 bases). The CDR3 has 15 amino acids. Deletions cut 6 bases from V and 4 bases from J, with 15 bases between. Germline values: CDR1 MDHEN, CDR2 SYDVKM.

The chain recombines TRBV2 with TRBJ1-6; D might be TRBD1 (5 bases). Germline V gives CDR1 SNHLY, CDR2 FYNNEI. The CDR3 has 17 amino acids. V gave up 6 bases and J gave up 0 bases, with 15 bases separating them. The CDR3 region has the DNA TGTGCCAGCAGAGGGACCGTTTGGAGCTCCTATAATTCACCCCTCCACTTT. It specifies CASRGTVWSSYNSPLHF. The full variable domain, with the rest looked up from reference TRBV2 and TRBJ1-6, is EPEVTQTPSHQVTQMGQEVILRCVPISNHLYFYWYRQILGQKVEFLVSFYNNEISEKSEIFDDQFSVERPDGSNFTLKIRSTKLEDSAMYFCASRGTVWSSYNSPLHFGNGTRLTVT.

The CDR3 DNA reads TGTGCCAGCAGCTTTGGGCAGGGAGGGACCTTCTACGAGCAGTACTTC. Amino acid sequence: CASSFGQGGTFYEQYF. The gene calls are TRBV7-8 and TRBJ2-7; 7 nucleotides align to TRBD2. The CDR3 spans 16 residues. Germline-derived CDR1 and CDR2 are SGHVS and FQNEAQ. The junction had 11 bases not matched to a gene; V was cut back by 3 bases and J by 3 bases.

The V and J genes are TRBV7-3 and TRBJ2-7; D remains unclear. V lost 1 base, J lost 5 bases, and 9 bases lay in between. Germline CDR1 and CDR2: SGHTA and FQGTGA. The CDR3 runs 13 residues. For the CDR3, the DNA is TGTGCCAGCAGCTTAAATGGGAAGGACGAGCAGTACTTC. Protein sequence: CASSLNGKDEQYF.